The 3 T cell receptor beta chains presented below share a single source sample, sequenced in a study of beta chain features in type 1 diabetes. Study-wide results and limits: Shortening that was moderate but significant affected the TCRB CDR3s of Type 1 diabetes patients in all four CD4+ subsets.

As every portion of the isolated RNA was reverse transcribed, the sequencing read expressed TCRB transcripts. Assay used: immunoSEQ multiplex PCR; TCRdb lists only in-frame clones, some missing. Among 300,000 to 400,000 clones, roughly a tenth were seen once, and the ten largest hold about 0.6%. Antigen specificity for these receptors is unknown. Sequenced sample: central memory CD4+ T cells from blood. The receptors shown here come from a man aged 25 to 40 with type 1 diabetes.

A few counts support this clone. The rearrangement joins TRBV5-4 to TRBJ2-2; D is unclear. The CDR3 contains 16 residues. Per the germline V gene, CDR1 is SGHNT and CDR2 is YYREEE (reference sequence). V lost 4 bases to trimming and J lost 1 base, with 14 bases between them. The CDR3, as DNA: TGTGCCAGCAGCCTGTCCGGGCAAAGGAACACCGGGGAGCTGTTTTTT. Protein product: CASSLSGQRNTGELFF.

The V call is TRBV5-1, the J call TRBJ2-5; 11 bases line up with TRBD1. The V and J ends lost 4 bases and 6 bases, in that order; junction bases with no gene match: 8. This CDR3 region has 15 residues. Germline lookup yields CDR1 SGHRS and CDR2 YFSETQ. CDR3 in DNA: TGCGCCAGCAGCAACCGGACAGGGGGCGGCAAGACCCAGTACTTC. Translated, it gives CASSNRTGGGKTQYF.

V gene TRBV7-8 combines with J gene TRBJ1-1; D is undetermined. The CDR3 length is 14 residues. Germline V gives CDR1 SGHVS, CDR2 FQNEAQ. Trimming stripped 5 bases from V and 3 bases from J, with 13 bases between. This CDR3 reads CASSVKRIHTEAFF. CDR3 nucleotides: TGTGCCAGCAGCGTAAAACGGATACACACTGAAGCTTTCTTT.